This section outlines one TCR beta chain sequence together with its context. What it binds is not known. This record belongs to a study of long-term antiretroviral therapy in people with HIV. General study results and limits: The data indicate that diversity increased after ART but remained below transplant donor controls.

Researchers report immunoSEQ v3.0 was run at survey level. The data were produced by immunoSEQ multiplex PCR, yet TCRdb's version contains in-frame clones alone and is incomplete. The sample lists about 16,000 clones; approximately 86% were seen once. CDR1 is SGHTA and CDR2 is FQGNSA in the germline V gene. Trimming pared 3 bases from V and 2 bases from J, leaving 12 bases between. This CDR3 spans 15 amino acids. J is TRBJ2-3 and V is TRBV7-2, with D tentatively TRBD2 (6 bases). The source material was unsorted PBMCs, sampled 2.2 to 2.4 years before starting antiretroviral therapy. The receptor was derived from a woman aged 30 to 39 with HIV. The CDR3 nucleotides are TGTGCCAGCAGCTTGTATATAGCGGACACAGATACGCAGTATTTT. Translated: CASSLYIADTDTQYF.